The 25 T cell receptor beta chains listed next were all sequenced from one sample in a study of cytomegalovirus exposure and HLA in healthy donors. Primers included in the PCR were 60 Vbeta and 13 Jbeta primers. Sequencing used immunoSEQ multiplex PCR; TCRdb keeps in-frame clones, though not all of them. Seen in this sample are approximately 70,000 clones; the ten most common clones hold 4% to 5.5%. Sequencing input: PBMCs. Receptors originate from a middle-aged woman in good health and CMV-seropositive.

The chain carries TRBV15 and TRBJ2-7; perhaps TRBD2 as D (7 bases). The CDR3 has 16 amino acids. V lost 0 bases to trimming and J lost 5 bases, with 17 bases between them. The germline CDR1 and CDR2 sequences are LNHNV and YYDKDF (reference sequence). CDR3 amino acids: CATSRDKPGGRHEQYF. As DNA, the CDR3 is TGTGCCACCAGCAGAGATAAGCCGGGGGGCAGGCACGAGCAGTACTTC.

This chain uses TRBV7-9 with TRBJ2-7; D gene uncertain. The ends were cut back, 5 bases at V and 0 bases at J, with 5 bases in the middle. Germline V CDR1 and CDR2: SEHNR, FQNEAQ (reference sequence). The CDR3 loop spans 12 amino acids. The CDR3 is CASSPSSYEQYF. The CDR3 bases are TGTGCCAGCAGCCCTAGCTCCTACGAGCAGTACTTC.

The V and J genes are TRBV15 and TRBJ2-5; 8 positions agree with TRBD1. From germline, CDR1 is LNHNV and CDR2 YYDKDF (reference sequence). V shed 0 bases and J 5 bases; nucleotides not matched to a gene: 8. This CDR3 region has 16 residues. This CDR3 reads CATSREPTGGFETQYF. Here the CDR3 DNA reads TGTGCCACCAGCAGAGAACCTACAGGGGGTTTCGAGACCCAGTACTTC.

This chain links TRBV20-1 with TRBJ2-7, with 7 bases identical to TRBD1. CDR3 length equals 11 residues. Germline V gene data show CDR1 as DFQATT and CDR2 as SNEGSKA (reference sequence). Trimming at V came to 6 bases and at J to 3 bases, leaving 2 bases not matched to a gene. The CDR3 protein is CSAGQLYEQYF. For the CDR3, the DNA is TGCAGTGCGGGACAGCTCTACGAGCAGTACTTC.

The gene calls are TRBV2 and TRBJ2-3, with D uncertain. Germline CDR1 SNHLY, CDR2 FYNNEI. This CDR3 has 14 amino acids. The V end was cut by 1 base, the J end by 6 bases, with 11 bases between. CDR3: CASSEDYHSDTQYF. CDR3 DNA: TGTGCCAGCAGTGAAGACTATCACTCGGATACGCAGTATTTT.

V gene TRBV7-6 combines with J gene TRBJ2-7, with a weak D call TRBD1 (5 bases). The V gene's germline CDR1 is SGHVS and CDR2 FNYEAQ. V lost 3 bases and J 7 bases, leaving 19 bases between the germline ends. The CDR3 is made up of 15 amino acids. DNA for the CDR3: TGTGCCAGCAGCTTTAGGGGCGGAGCCTTGGAGGAGCAGTACTTC. Its protein is CASSFRGGALEEQYF. The whole variable domain, filled in from reference TRBV7-6 and TRBJ2-7, reads GAGVSQSPRYKVTKRGQDVALRCDPISGHVSLYWYRQALGQGPEFLTYFNYEAQQDKSGLPNDRFSAERPEGSISTLTIQRTEQRDSAMYRCASSFRGGALEEQYFGPGTRLTVT.

The chain has TRBV7-9 and TRBJ1-2; D unclear. The V gene's germline CDR1 is SEHNR and CDR2 FQNEAQ (reference sequence). The CDR3 is 14 residues long. Trimming removed 3 bases at V and 4 bases at J, with 12 bases between. The CDR3 loop reads CASSFEGPFYGYTF. CDR3 sequence (DNA): TGTGCCAGCAGCTTCGAGGGTCCTTTCTATGGCTACACCTTC. The full variable domain, its missing parts supplied by reference TRBV7-9 and TRBJ1-2, is DTGVSQNPRHKITKRGQNVTFRCDPISEHNRLYWYRQTLGQGPEFLTYFQNEAQLEKSRLLSDRFSAERPKGSFSTLEIQRTEQGDSAMYLCASSFEGPFYGYTFGSGTRLTVV.

The chain combines TRBV15 with TRBJ2-3; D perhaps matches TRBD2 (7 bases). Looked up from germline, CDR1 is LNHNV and CDR2 is YYDKDF (reference sequence). The CDR3 length is 14 residues. Trimming stripped 9 bases from V and 4 bases from J, with 17 bases between. The CDR3 is CATSRGALPDTQYF. The CDR3 DNA follows: TGTGCCACTTCACGGGGGGCCCTACCAGATACGCAGTATTTT. The full variable domain, in which reference TRBV15 and TRBJ2-3 provide the parts outside the CDR3, is DAMVIQNPRYQVTQFGKPVTLSCSQTLNHNVMYWYQQKSSQAPKLLFHYYDKDFNNEADTPDNFQSRRPNTSFCFLDIRSPGLGDTAMYLCATSRGALPDTQYFGPGTRLTVL.

V and J are TRBV11-3 and TRBJ2-3; D might be TRBD1 (5 bases). The CDR3 consists of 17 residues. Germline V lookup: CDR1 SGHNT, CDR2 YENEEA. V lost 8 bases to trimming and J lost 0 bases, with 21 bases between them. CDR3 coding DNA: TGTGCCAGCGGCGTAACCCCAGGGTGGGGCAGCACAGATACGCAGTATTTT. Translation: CASGVTPGWGSTDTQYF.

The chain couples TRBV5-4 to TRBJ2-7; tentative D call: TRBD2 (5 bases). The CDR3 consists of 15 residues. The ends were cut back, 0 bases at V and 0 bases at J, with 10 bases in the middle. Germline CDR1 SGHNT, CDR2 YYREEE (reference sequence). The DNA for the CDR3 is TGTGCCAGCAGCTTGGTCGGAGCGGACTCCTACGAGCAGTACTTC. Translation: CASSLVGADSYEQYF.

The chain links TRBV6-1 to TRBJ2-6; D remains ambiguous. V lost 4 bases and J lost 2, with 6 bases in between. From germline, CDR1 is MNHNS and CDR2 SASEGT. The CDR3 extends over 14 amino acids. DNA for the CDR3: TGTGCCAGCAGTGCCTTAACTGGGGCCAACGTCCTGACTTTC. It specifies CASSALTGANVLTF.

DNA for the CDR3: TGTGCCACCAGCACTGCGCTCTACTACGAGCAGTACTTC. This encodes CATSTALYYEQYF. J is TRBJ2-7 and V is TRBV15; D call uncertain. Trimming took 4 bases from V and 3 from J, leaving 10 bases between them. The CDR3 contains 13 residues. Germline assignment: CDR1 LNHNV and CDR2 YYDKDF (reference sequence).

The J gene is TRBJ2-3, the V gene TRBV5-1; no reliable D call. The CDR3 has 14 amino acids. Deletions cut 3 bases from V and 1 base from J, with 9 bases between. Per the germline V gene, CDR1 is SGHRS and CDR2 is YFSETQ. In DNA, the CDR3 is TGCGCCAGCAGCTCCCTTGCGGGCACAGATACGCAGTATTTT. As protein: CASSSLAGTDTQYF.

V is TRBV5-6 and J is TRBJ2-3; TRBD1 might be the D (6 bases). The CDR3 covers 17 residues. V was clipped by 3 bases and J by 0 bases, with 17 bases between them. Germline V gene lookup returns CDR1 SGHDT and CDR2 YYEEEE. CDR3 in DNA: TGTGCCAGCAGCTACCTCTGGACAGCATCTAGCACAGATACGCAGTATTTT. Its protein product is CASSYLWTASSTDTQYF.

This chain links TRBV2 with TRBJ2-7; 8 bases map to TRBD2. V shed 7 bases, J shed 13 bases, and the junction held 9 bases outside the gene matches. CDR1 and CDR2 (germline): SNHLY, FYNNEI. The CDR3 contains 11 residues. CDR3 region: CASTGGKREYF. CDR3 bases: TGTGCCAGCACGGGAGGGAAAAGAGAATACTTC.

The J gene is TRBJ1-2, the V gene TRBV19; 7 nucleotides align to TRBD1. The CDR3 is 15 amino acids. The germline V gene has CDR1 LNHDA and CDR2 SQIVND (reference sequence). Trimming removed 4 bases from V and 3 bases from J; junction bases left unmatched: 8. CDR3 sequence: CASSTQQGLDYGYTF. The CDR3 region has the DNA TGTGCCAGTAGTACCCAACAGGGGCTAGACTATGGCTACACCTTC.

The rearrangement links TRBV27 to TRBJ2-7; 7 bases match TRBD1. The junction had 15 bases not matched to a gene; V was cut back by 6 bases and J by 1 base. Germline CDR1 MNHEY, CDR2 SMNVEV (reference sequence). The length of the CDR3 is 17 residues. Here the CDR3 DNA reads TGTGCCAGCAGACCTTTCCCGCCGGGACAGACGTCCTACGAGCAGTACTTC. Translated, it gives CASRPFPPGQTSYEQYF.

The chain employs TRBV29-1 and TRBJ2-7; tentative D call: TRBD1 (6 bases). Germline V gene lookup returns CDR1 SQVTM and CDR2 ANQGSEA. The V gene lost 7 bases and the J gene lost 0 bases, with 16 bases spanning the gap. This CDR3 is built from 14 residues. In DNA form, the CDR3 reads TGCAGCGCCTCAGGGGTGACGAGCTCCTACGAGCAGTACTTC. It translates to CSASGVTSSYEQYF.

The chain couples TRBV9 to TRBJ2-2; 8 nucleotides match TRBD2. Trimming took 0 bases from V and 2 from J; bases not matched to a gene: 3. This CDR3 spans 16 amino acids. Germline assignment: CDR1 SGDLS and CDR2 YYNGEE. The CDR3 bases are TGTGCCAGCAGCGTAGCCGGGGGGGGCAACACCGGGGAGCTGTTTTTT. Protein sequence: CASSVAGGGNTGELFF.

This chain connects TRBV27 to TRBJ2-1; 7 bases map to TRBD2. The CDR3 has 11 residues. Germline-derived CDR1 and CDR2 are MNHEY and SMNVEV (reference sequence). CDR3 in amino acids: CAVGRWNEQFF. For the CDR3, the DNA is TGTGCGGTCGGGAGGTGGAATGAGCAGTTCTTC.

The chain's CDR3 is CAISESRVQGGNSPLHF. As DNA, the CDR3 is TGTGCCATCAGTGAGTCGAGAGTCCAGGGCGGTAATTCACCCCTCCACTTT. The chain combines TRBV10-3 with TRBJ1-6; tentatively, D is TRBD1 (5 bases). The germline V gene has CDR1 ENHRY and CDR2 SYGVKD. CDR3 size: 17 residues. V gave up 0 bases and J gave up 6 bases, with 15 bases separating them.

The rearrangement uses TRBV15 and TRBJ2-7; TRBD2 might be the D (5 bases). Germline CDR1 reads LNHNV; CDR2 reads YYDKDF (reference sequence). The V end lost 0 bases, the J end lost 5 bases, and 14 bases lay between the germline ends. This CDR3 contains 15 residues. CDR3 in DNA: TGTGCCACCAGCAGAGATAGTCGGGGATCGCACGAGCAGTACTTC. Protein: CATSRDSRGSHEQYF.

The J gene is TRBJ2-1, the V gene TRBV5-8, with TRBD2 matching 13 bases. With V trimmed by 4 bases and J by 8 bases, 9 bases remained unmatched. The V gene's germline CDR1 is SGHTS and CDR2 YDEGEE. The CDR3 has 16 residues. In DNA, the CDR3 is TGTGCCAGCAGCCCCGGGACTAGCGGGAATTTCGATGAGCAGTTCTTC. Its translation is CASSPGTSGNFDEQFF.

The chain has TRBV7-2 and TRBJ2-7; D unclear. Per the germline V gene, CDR1 is SGHTA and CDR2 is FQGNSA. The V end was cut by 1 base, the J end by 0 bases, with 7 bases between. The CDR3 spans 14 residues. CDR3 DNA sequence: TGTGCCAGCAGCTTAGATCAACTCTCCTACGAGCAGTACTTC. Residues: CASSLDQLSYEQYF.

V and J are TRBV4-1 and TRBJ1-1; 8 bases are shared with TRBD1. Germline trimming cut 0 bases from V and 4 bases from J; bases unmatched to any gene: 4. Germline loops: CDR1 MGHRA, CDR2 YSYEKL. The CDR3 covers 15 residues. The CDR3 DNA follows: TGCGCCAGCAGCCAAGACAGCGGGACAGGCACTGAAGCTTTCTTT. It is translated as CASSQDSGTGTEAFF.